These T cell receptor beta chains were read from a single sample in a study of T-cell reconstitution after alpha-beta-depleted transplantation in children. TCRdb re-analysed the PCR reads in MiXCR, keeping a single row per CDR3 protein. Found here are a few hundred thousand distinct CDR3 sequences, 25% to 30% of them singletons; the top ten hold about 35%. The sample here was PBMCs, taken before TCRalphabeta/CD19-depleted stem cell transplant. These TCRs come from a boy under two years old with Wiskott-Aldrich syndrome, due to receive a stem cell transplant. CDR3s include the opening cysteine and the closing phenylalanine or tryptophan. The D gene is left open where the match is weak. Only some rows state a clone size, as once, few, many or a class for expanded clones.

few,NA,TRBJ1-6,TRBV12-3/TRBV12-4,CASSGSRALGSPLHF,TGTGCCAGCAGCGGGTCTCGAGCCTTGGGTTCACCCCTCCACTTT
few,NA,TRBJ2-7,TRBV5-4,CASSFSVGVGEQYF,TGTGCCAGCAGCTTCTCAGTGGGAGTAGGCGAGCAGTACTTC
NA,TRBD2,TRBJ2-1,TRBV5-1,CASSLLTLAAGYNEQFF,TGCGCCAGCAGCTTGCTCACGCTAGCGGCCGGCTACAATGAGCAGTTCTTC
NA,TRBD2,TRBJ2-1,TRBV28,CASSPPGGLEEQFF,TGTGCCAGCAGTCCCCCGGGAGGGCTTGAGGAGCAGTTCTTC
NA,NA,TRBJ1-1,TRBV15,CATSREANTEAFF,TGTGCTACCAGCAGAGAGGCGAACACTGAAGCTTTCTTT
NA,TRBD2,TRBJ2-3,TRBV10-1,CASQETSGKSTDTQYF,TGCGCCAGCCAAGAGACTAGCGGGAAAAGCACAGATACGCAGTATTTT
few,TRBD1,TRBJ2-7,TRBV2,CASSRNLDRDEQYF,TGTGCCAGCAGTCGGAACCTGGACAGGGACGAGCAGTACTTC
NA,NA,TRBJ2-3,TRBV15,CATSRVVRPPDTQYF,TGTGCCACCAGCAGAGTCGTACGGCCACCAGATACGCAGTATTTT
NA,NA,TRBJ2-7,TRBV18,CASSPRPGNYEQYF,TGTGCCAGCTCACCACGCCCGGGGAACTACGAGCAGTACTTC
NA,NA,TRBJ2-5,TRBV14,CASSQGGIHQETQYF,TGTGCCAGCAGCCAAGGAGGAATCCATCAAGAGACCCAGTACTTC
NA,TRBD1,TRBJ1-2,TRBV7-9,CASSFTGDSGYTF,TGTGCCAGCAGCTTTACAGGGGATAGTGGCTACACCTTC
NA,TRBD1,TRBJ2-3,TRBV6-5,CASSYRGVTDTQYF,TGTGCCAGCAGCTACAGGGGTGTCACAGATACGCAGTATTTT
NA,NA,TRBJ2-1,TRBV15,CATSRVGLAIDEQFF,TGTGCCACCAGCAGAGTCGGGCTAGCGATAGATGAGCAGTTCTTC
few,NA,TRBJ2-7,TRBV5-1,CASSLGRLYEQYF,TGCGCCAGCAGCTTGGGACGGCTCTACGAGCAGTACTTC
once,TRBD1,TRBJ2-3,TRBV4-1,CASSHSRGPSTDTQYF,TGCGCCAGCAGCCATTCCAGGGGGCCGAGCACAGATACGCAGTATTTT
few,NA,TRBJ2-1,TRBV12-3/TRBV12-4,CASSSGLYNEQFF,TGTGCCAGCAGTTCCGGACTCTACAATGAGCAGTTCTTC
NA,TRBD1,TRBJ1-5,TRBV7-2,CASSARTGGQPQHF,TGTGCCAGCAGCGCGAGGACAGGGGGTCAGCCCCAGCATTTT
NA,NA,TRBJ2-2,TRBV5-4,CASGRGGGLHPNTGELFF,TGTGCCAGCGGCAGGGGGGGCGGGCTACATCCGAACACCGGGGAGCTGTTTTTT
few,NA,TRBJ2-4,TRBV6-5,CASSYSALLAKNIQYF,TGTGCCAGCAGTTACTCGGCGTTACTAGCCAAAAACATTCAGTACTTC
NA,TRBD2,TRBJ2-1,TRBV5-1,CASSFGASGSGDEQFF,TGCGCCAGCAGCTTCGGGGCTAGCGGGAGCGGAGATGAGCAGTTCTTC
few,NA,TRBJ2-1,TRBV5-1,CASSGGYTYNEQFF,TGCGCCAGCAGCGGCGGGTACACCTACAATGAGCAGTTCTTC
few,NA,TRBJ1-1,TRBV20-1,CSAARTRGTEAFF,TGCAGTGCCGCGAGAACCAGGGGCACTGAAGCTTTCTTT
few,NA,TRBJ1-2,TRBV6-5,CASSLTGLGYGYTF,TGTGCCAGCAGTTTGACGGGCCTAGGGTATGGCTACACCTTC
NA,TRBD2,TRBJ2-7,TRBV7-9,CASSQGTSGSNREQYF,TGTGCCAGCAGCCAGGGGACTAGCGGGAGTAATAGGGAGCAGTACTTC
NA,NA,TRBJ2-1,TRBV28,CASSFRGMFTSRGSYNEQFF,TGTGCCAGCAGTTTCCGGGGAATGTTTACGAGCCGGGGCTCCTACAATGAGCAGTTCTTC
few,NA,TRBJ2-7,TRBV10-3,CAISESSSVYEQYF,TGTGCCATCAGTGAGTCGAGTAGCGTCTACGAGCAGTACTTC
NA,NA,TRBJ2-1,TRBV7-7,CASSLAGGRDNEQFF,TGTGCCAGCAGCTTAGCGGGCGGGCGGGACAATGAGCAGTTCTTC
NA,NA,TRBJ1-1,TRBV25-1,CASSEWGGNTEAFF,TGTGCCAGCAGTGAATGGGGGGGGAACACTGAAGCTTTCTTT
NA,NA,TRBJ1-5,TRBV5-8,CASIRGNTQPQHF,TGTGCCAGCATCAGAGGGAACACTCAGCCCCAGCATTTT
NA,TRBD1,TRBJ2-5,TRBV27,CASSLTGTGKGAQYF,TGTGCCAGCAGTTTAACCGGGACAGGGAAAGGCGCCCAGTACTTC
NA,NA,TRBJ1-1,TRBV29-1,CSVVGRRPEAFF,TGCAGCGTTGTGGGGCGTAGGCCTGAAGCTTTCTTT
few,NA,TRBJ2-5,TRBV18,CASSPGGKETQYF,TGTGCCAGCTCACCAGGGGGCAAGGAGACCCAGTACTTC
few,NA,TRBJ2-5,TRBV15,CATSRAAEETQYF,TGTGCCACCAGCAGAGCTGCGGAGGAGACCCAGTACTTC
few,NA,TRBJ2-2,TRBV15,CATSRSRGPASTGELFF,TGTGCCACCAGCAGGTCCCGGGGGCCAGCCAGCACCGGGGAGCTGTTTTTT
NA,TRBD2,TRBJ2-2,TRBV24-1,CATSDPGTSVNTGELFF,TGTGCCACCAGTGATCCCGGGACTAGCGTGAACACCGGGGAGCTGTTTTTT
NA,NA,TRBJ2-1,TRBV7-2,CASSLRWVASSYNEQFF,TGTGCCAGCAGCTTACGTTGGGTAGCTTCCTCCTACAATGAGCAGTTCTTC
few,TRBD2,TRBJ2-1,TRBV5-1,CASSLKVAGYNEQFF,TGCGCCAGCAGCTTGAAGGTAGCGGGGTACAATGAGCAGTTCTTC
NA,NA,TRBJ1-1,TRBV20-1,CSARRRDTEAFF,TGCAGTGCTAGAAGGAGGGACACTGAAGCTTTCTTT
NA,NA,TRBJ2-7,TRBV10-3,CATMGREQYF,TGTGCCACCATGGGAAGGGAGCAGTACTTC
few,NA,TRBJ1-2,TRBV5-1,CASSFEGSGYGYTF,TGCGCCAGCAGCTTTGAAGGGTCGGGCTATGGCTACACCTTC
NA,NA,TRBJ2-4,TRBV28,CASSQTGGENIQYF,TGTGCCAGCAGTCAAACAGGGGGGGAAAACATTCAGTACTTC
NA,NA,TRBJ2-1,TRBV5-1,CASSFGRTISYNEQFF,TGCGCCAGCAGCTTTGGGCGGACCATCTCCTACAATGAGCAGTTCTTC
NA,TRBD2,TRBJ2-3,TRBV15,CATSKPGLAGIKDTQYF,TGTGCCACCAGCAAACCGGGACTAGCGGGAATAAAAGATACGCAGTATTTT
NA,NA,TRBJ2-1,TRBV28,CASSLSSAGSYNEQFF,TGTGCCAGCAGTTTATCGTCGGCAGGGTCCTACAATGAGCAGTTCTTC
NA,NA,TRBJ1-1,TRBV7-3,CASSLSATNTEAFF,TGTGCCAGCAGCTTAAGCGCCACGAACACTGAAGCTTTCTTT